This TCR beta chain was identified in a study of cytomegalovirus exposure and HLA in healthy donors. The CDR3 totals 13 residues. The V end was cut by 11 bases, the J end by 0 bases, with 11 bases between. CDR1 is MGHDK, CDR2 SYGVNS, per germline. 60 Vbeta and 13 Jbeta primers were used in PCR. This table comes from immunoSEQ multiplex PCR, and its TCRdb copy is limited to in-frame clones, with some not included. The table shows about 140,000 clones, with around four fifths occurring only once. Findings and caveats of the study: Both high specificity and high sensitivity reportedly marked the classifier's diagnosis of cytomegalovirus status. Three CMV-associated chains proved CMV antigen-specific in vitro. Accurate HLA-A and HLA-B prediction from TCR beta sequences was reported for most subjects.

On this clone: The target antigen is unknown.

Sequences were obtained from PBMCs. The sequence was obtained from a young man in good health. This chain uses TRBV25-1 with TRBJ2-1; TRBD2 is a possible D gene (6 bases). The CDR3 loop is CASAGSSYNEQFF. The CDR3 bases are TGTGCCTCGGCCGGGAGCTCCTACAATGAGCAGTTCTTC.